These 4 T cell receptor beta chains were sequenced from one sample in a study of T-cell reconstitution after alpha-beta-depleted transplantation in children. Unique molecular identifiers were used in preparing the TCRbeta library. Using its own MiXCR run on the PCR reads, TCRdb lists one record per CDR3 protein. Of under 250,000 distinct CDR3 sequences in the sample, 6.6% were seen once. The source was PBMCs, collected before TCRalphabeta/CD19-depleted stem cell transplant. The receptors originated from a boy aged 2 to 10 with acute lymphoblastic leukemia, due to receive a stem cell transplant.

This clonotype showed up many times. This sequence joins TRBV12-3 or TRBV12-4 and TRBJ1-2; a possible D gene is TRBD1 (6 bases). The length of the CDR3 is 13 residues. Trimming pared 5 bases from V and 4 bases from J, leaving 11 bases between. Here the CDR3 DNA reads TGTGCCAGCAGTCCAACAGGGACCTATGGCTACACCTTC. Amino acid sequence: CASSPTGTYGYTF.

This clonotype was recorded many times. This chain connects TRBV20-1 to TRBJ2-3; the D call may be TRBD1 or TRBD2 (7 bases each). Trimming took off 0 bases at V and 0 bases at J, with 16 bases between the two ends. Per germline, CDR1 DFQATT and CDR2 SNEGSKA (reference sequence). CDR3 length: 17 residues. CDR3: CSARDSSGGGSTDTQYF. The CDR3, as DNA: TGCAGTGCTAGAGACTCCTCAGGGGGGGGGAGCACAGATACGCAGTATTTT.

This clonotype was detected a few times. V is TRBV19 and J is TRBJ2-7; possibly TRBD1 or TRBD2 for D (5 bases each). V was clipped by 7 bases and J by 0 bases, with 13 bases between them. The V gene's germline CDR1 is LNHDA and CDR2 SQIVND (reference sequence). This CDR3 spans 14 amino acids. The CDR3, as DNA: TGTGCCAGTACTCCGGGGCTCCACTCCTACGAGCAGTACTTC. The encoded protein is CASTPGLHSYEQYF.

The V call is TRBV20-1, the J call TRBJ2-7; 8 nucleotides align to TRBD1. Germline CDR1 reads DFQATT; CDR2 reads SNEGSKA (reference sequence). The CDR3 runs to 12 residues. The ends lost 4 bases at V and 5 bases at J; junction bases unmatched: 4. The CDR3 DNA reads TGCAGTGCTAAGCCAGGGGGCCACGAGCAGTACTTC. Its translation: CSAKPGGHEQYF.